This TCR beta chain appears in the sequencing data of a study of radiotherapy plus CTLA-4 blockade in lung cancer. Study conclusions and caveats: Response, reportedly, was best predicted by interferon-beta along with early blood T cell clone dynamics.

Data came from immunoSEQ multiplex PCR; TCRdb stores just in-frame clones and leaves some out. The profile shows 45,000 to 60,000 clones, roughly 77% of them singletons. Patients had chemo-refractory metastatic non-small-cell lung cancer and received focal radiation plus CTLA-4 blockade that used ipilimumab. In the case of this clone: Its specificity is unknown.

CDR1 is LGHNA and CDR2 is YSLEER in the germline V gene. V was pared by 4 bases and J by 3 bases, with 10 bases of the junction left unmatched. This CDR3 has 16 residues. Material: peripheral blood, obtained from a patient treated with radiotherapy plus ipilimumab. V is TRBV4-3 and J is TRBJ2-3; 7 positions match TRBD1. This clonotype was sampled from a human donor with non-small cell lung cancer who had a complete response to radiotherapy plus ipilimumab. The CDR3 DNA follows: TGCGCCAGCAGCCTAATGGGGCAGGGGGTAACAGATACGCAGTATTTT. Its translation is CASSLMGQGVTDTQYF.